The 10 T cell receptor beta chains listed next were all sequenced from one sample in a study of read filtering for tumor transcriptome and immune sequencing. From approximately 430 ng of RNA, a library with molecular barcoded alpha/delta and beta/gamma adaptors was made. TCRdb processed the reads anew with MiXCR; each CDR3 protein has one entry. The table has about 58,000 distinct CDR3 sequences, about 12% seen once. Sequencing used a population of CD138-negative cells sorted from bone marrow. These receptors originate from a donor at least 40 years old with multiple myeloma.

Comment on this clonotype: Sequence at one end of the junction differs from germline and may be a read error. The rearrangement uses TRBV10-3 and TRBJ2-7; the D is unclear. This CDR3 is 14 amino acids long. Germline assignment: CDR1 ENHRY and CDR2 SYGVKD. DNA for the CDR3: TGTGCCATCAGTGAATTGGGTGACTCCCACGAGCAGTACTTC. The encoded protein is CAISELGDSHEQYF.

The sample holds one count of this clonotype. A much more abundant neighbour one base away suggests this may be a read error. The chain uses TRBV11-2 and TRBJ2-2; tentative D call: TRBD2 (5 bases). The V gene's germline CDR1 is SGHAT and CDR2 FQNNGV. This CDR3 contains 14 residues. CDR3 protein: CASSFFLNTGEPFF. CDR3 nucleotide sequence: TGTGCCAGCAGCTTCTTCTTGAACACCGGGGAGCCGTTTTTT.

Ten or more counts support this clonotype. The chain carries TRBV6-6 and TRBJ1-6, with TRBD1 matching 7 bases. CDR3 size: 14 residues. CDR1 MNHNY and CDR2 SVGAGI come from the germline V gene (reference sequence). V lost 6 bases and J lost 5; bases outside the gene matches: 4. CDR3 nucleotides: TGTGCCAGCAGGGAGACAGGGAATAATTCACCCCTCCACTTT. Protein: CASRETGNNSPLHF.

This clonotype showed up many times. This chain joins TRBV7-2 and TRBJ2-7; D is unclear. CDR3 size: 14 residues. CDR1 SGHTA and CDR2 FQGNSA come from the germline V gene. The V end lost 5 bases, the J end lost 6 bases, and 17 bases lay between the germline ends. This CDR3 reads CASSRNPALGEQYF. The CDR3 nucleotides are TGTGCCAGCAGCCGCAACCCAGCCCTGGGCGAGCAGTACTTC.

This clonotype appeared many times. In nucleotides, the CDR3 is TGTGCCAGCAGCAGCCGAGGTCGGGGGGTAGGGTCAGATACGCAGTATTTT. Its protein is CASSSRGRGVGSDTQYF. The gene calls are TRBV7-3 and TRBJ2-3, with 7 bases matching TRBD2. CDR3 size: 17 residues. V was clipped by 5 bases and J by 4 bases; unmatched bases: 15. In germline, CDR1 is SGHTA, CDR2 FQGTGA.

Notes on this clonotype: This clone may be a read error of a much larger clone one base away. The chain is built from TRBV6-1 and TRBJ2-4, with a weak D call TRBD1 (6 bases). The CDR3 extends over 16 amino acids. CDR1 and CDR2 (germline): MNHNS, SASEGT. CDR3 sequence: CASSEAVRGPKNIQCF. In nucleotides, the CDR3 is TGTGCCAGCAGTGAAGCGGTCAGGGGCCCCAAAAACATTCAGTGCTTC.

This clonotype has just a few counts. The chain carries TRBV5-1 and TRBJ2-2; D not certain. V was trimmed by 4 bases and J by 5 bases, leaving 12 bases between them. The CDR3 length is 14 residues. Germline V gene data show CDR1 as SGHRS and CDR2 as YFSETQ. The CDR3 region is CASSPLRRTGELFF. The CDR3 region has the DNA TGCGCCAGCAGCCCCCTCAGACGGACCGGGGAGCTGTTTTTT.

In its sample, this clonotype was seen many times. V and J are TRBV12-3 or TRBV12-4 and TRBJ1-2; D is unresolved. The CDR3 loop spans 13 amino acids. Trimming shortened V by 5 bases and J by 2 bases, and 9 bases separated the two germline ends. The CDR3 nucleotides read TGTGCCAGCAGTCAGTCACAGAACTATGGCTACACCTTC. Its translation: CASSQSQNYGYTF.

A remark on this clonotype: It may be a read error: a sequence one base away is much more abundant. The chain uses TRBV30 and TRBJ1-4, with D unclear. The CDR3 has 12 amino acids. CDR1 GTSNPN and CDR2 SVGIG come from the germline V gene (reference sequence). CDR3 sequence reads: CACSVIREKLFF. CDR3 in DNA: TGTGCCTGTAGTGTAATACGTGAAAAACTGTTTTTT. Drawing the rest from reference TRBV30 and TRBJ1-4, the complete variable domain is SQTIHQWPATLVQPVGSPLSLECTVEGTSNPNLYWYRQAAGRGLQLLFYSVGIGQISSEVPQNLSASRPQDRQFILSSKKLLLSDSGFYLCACSVIREKLFFGSGTQLSVL.

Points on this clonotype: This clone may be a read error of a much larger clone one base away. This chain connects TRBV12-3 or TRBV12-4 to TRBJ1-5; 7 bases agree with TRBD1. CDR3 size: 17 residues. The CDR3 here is CASSPGLQGPSNQSQHF. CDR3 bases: TGTGCCAGCAGTCCGGGGTTACAGGGGCCCAGCAATCAGTCCCAGCATTTT.